This T cell receptor (beta chain) stems from a study of blood T cell repertoires in COVID-19. Study in general: Some COVID-19 samples were acute and others convalescent; all came from the United States, Italy and Spain. Sources were T cells, B-cell-depleted T cells, or PBMCs; the material itself was cDNA or gDNA.

Germline V gene data show CDR1 as MNHEY and CDR2 as SVGAGI. The trim removed 0 bases at V and 6 bases at J, leaving 5 bases unmatched. The CDR3 is 16 amino acids. Original methodology: For nucleated cells, counts were estimated from reference gene primer amplification. This table comes from immunoSEQ multiplex PCR, and its TCRdb copy is limited to in-frame clones, with some not included. V, J and clone size are those of that table, while D and trimming were read from the DNA. The table shows about 150,000 clones, with roughly 85% occurring only once. The chain recombines TRBV6-5 with TRBJ2-1; TRBD1 aligns across 10 bases. This TCR was recovered from a man between 65 and 85 years old with acute or convalescent COVID-19. Sample: peripheral blood. CDR3 sequence reads: CASSYSTGTGVNEQFF. The DNA for the CDR3 is TGTGCCAGCAGTTACTCCACCGGGACAGGGGTCAATGAGCAGTTCTTC.